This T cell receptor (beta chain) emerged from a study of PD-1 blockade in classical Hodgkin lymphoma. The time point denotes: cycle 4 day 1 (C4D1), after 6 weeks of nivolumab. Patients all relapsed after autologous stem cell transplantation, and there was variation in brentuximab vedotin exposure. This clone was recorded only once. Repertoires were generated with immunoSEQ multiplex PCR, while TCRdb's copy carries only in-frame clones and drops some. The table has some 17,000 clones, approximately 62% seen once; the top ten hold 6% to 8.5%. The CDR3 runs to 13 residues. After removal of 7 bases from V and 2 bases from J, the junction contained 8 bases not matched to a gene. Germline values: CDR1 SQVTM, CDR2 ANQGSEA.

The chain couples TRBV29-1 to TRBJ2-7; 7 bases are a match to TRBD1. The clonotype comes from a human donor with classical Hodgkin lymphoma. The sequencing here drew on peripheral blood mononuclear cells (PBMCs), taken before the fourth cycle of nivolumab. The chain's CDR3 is CSARIGGTYEQYF. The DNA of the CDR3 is TGCAGCGCCAGAATAGGGGGCACCTACGAGCAGTACTTC.